This T cell receptor (beta chain) was sequenced for a study of PD-1 blockade in classical Hodgkin lymphoma. Described time point: cycle 4 day 1 (C4D1), after five to seven weeks of nivolumab. Each of the patients experienced relapse following autologous stem cell transplantation, and their brentuximab vedotin exposure differed. Out of thawed PBMCs, magnetic negative selection purified CD4+ T cells. The germline V gene has CDR1 SGHRS and CDR2 YFSETQ. This CDR3 has 15 residues. V dropped 3 bases and J dropped 1; count of bases not matched to a gene: 3. Sequencing was performed with immunoSEQ multiplex PCR; in TCRdb, only in-frame clones are kept and a portion is missing. The table lists 25,000 to 30,000 clones, roughly 80% of them singletons. Study-level results: It was CD4+ TCR diversity, not CD8+, that rose significantly by C4D1. Similar baseline diversity was found in complete responders and newly diagnosed patients. As was reported, newly diagnosed patients showed lower baseline TCR diversity than healthy donors did. What drove the repertoire differences, possibly disease activity or prior therapy, has not been defined.

This clone was recorded only once. The antigen remains unidentified. The rearrangement joins TRBV5-1 to TRBJ2-1; 8 nucleotides agree with TRBD2. This sequence originates from a human donor with classical Hodgkin lymphoma. The material sequenced was CD4+ T cells from blood, taken before the fourth cycle of nivolumab. The CDR3 sequence is CASSSPGGSYNEQFF. CDR3 sequence (DNA): TGCGCCAGCAGCTCGCCGGGGGGGTCCTACAATGAGCAGTTCTTC.